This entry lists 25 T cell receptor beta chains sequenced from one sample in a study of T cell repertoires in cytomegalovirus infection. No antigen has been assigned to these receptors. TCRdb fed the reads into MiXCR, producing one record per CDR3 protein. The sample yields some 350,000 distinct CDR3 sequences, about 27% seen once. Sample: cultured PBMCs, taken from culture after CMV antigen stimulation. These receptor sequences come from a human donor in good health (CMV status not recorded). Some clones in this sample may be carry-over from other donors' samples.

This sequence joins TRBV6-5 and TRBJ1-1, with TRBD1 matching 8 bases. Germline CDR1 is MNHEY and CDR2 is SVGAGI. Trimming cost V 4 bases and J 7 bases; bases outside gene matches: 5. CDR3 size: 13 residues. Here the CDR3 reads CASSFTGGGEAFF. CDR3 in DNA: TGTGCCAGCAGTTTCACAGGGGGTGGTGAAGCTTTCTTT.

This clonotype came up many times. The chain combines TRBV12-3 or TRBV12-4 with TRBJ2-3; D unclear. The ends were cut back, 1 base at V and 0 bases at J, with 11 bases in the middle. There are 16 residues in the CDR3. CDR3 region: CASSLGGTPSTDTQYF. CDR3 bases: TGTGCCAGCAGTTTAGGAGGCACTCCTAGCACAGATACGCAGTATTTT.

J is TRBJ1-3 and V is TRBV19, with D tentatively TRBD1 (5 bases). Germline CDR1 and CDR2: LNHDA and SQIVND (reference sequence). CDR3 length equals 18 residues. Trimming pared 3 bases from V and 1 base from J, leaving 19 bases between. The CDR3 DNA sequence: TGTGCCAGTAGTATCCCTCCTGCCTCAGGGTGGTCTGGAAACACCATATATTTT. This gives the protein CASSIPPASGWSGNTIYF.

CDR3 sequence: CASSLDHGQPQHF. The CDR3 DNA follows: TGTGCCAGCAGCTTAGATCATGGTCAGCCCCAGCATTTT. V usage is TRBV11-2 and J usage is TRBJ1-5; D is ambiguous. This CDR3 is 13 amino acids long. The germline V and J ends were trimmed by 0 bases and 6 bases, with 6 bases remaining between them. Germline V gene lookup returns CDR1 SGHAT and CDR2 FQNNGV.

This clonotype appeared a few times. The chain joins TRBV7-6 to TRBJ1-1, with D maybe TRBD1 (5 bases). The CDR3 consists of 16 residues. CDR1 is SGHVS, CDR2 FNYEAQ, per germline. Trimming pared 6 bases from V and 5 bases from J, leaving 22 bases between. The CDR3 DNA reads TGTGCCAGCAGTTCCGGCGCAGGGCATACGGGTACTGAAGCTTTCTTT. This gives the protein CASSSGAGHTGTEAFF.

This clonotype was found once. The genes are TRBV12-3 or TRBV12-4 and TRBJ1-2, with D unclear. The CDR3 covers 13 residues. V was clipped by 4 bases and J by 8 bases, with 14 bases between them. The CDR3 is CASSSTTGRGYTF. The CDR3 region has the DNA TGTGCCAGCAGTTCCACGACCGGCCGGGGCTACACCTTC.

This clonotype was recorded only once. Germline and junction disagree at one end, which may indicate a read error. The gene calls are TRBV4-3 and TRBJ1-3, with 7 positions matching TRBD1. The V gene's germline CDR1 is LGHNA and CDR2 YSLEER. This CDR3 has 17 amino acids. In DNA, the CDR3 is TGCGCCAGCAGTCGTTCCTTCGGGACAGACTCTGAAAACACCATATATTTT. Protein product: CASSRSFGTDSENTIYF.

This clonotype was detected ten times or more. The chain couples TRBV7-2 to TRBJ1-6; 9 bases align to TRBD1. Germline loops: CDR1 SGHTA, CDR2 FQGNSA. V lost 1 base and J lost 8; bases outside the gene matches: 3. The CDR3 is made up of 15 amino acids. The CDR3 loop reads CASSLVWTGDSPLHF. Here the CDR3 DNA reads TGTGCCAGCAGCTTAGTGTGGACAGGGGATTCACCCCTCCACTTT. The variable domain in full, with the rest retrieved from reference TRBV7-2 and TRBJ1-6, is GAGVSQSPSNKVTEKGKDVELRCDPISGHTALYWYRQSLGQGLEFLIYFQGNSAPDKSGLPSDRFSAERTGGSVSTLTIQRTQQEDSAVYLCASSLVWTGDSPLHFGNGTRLTVT.

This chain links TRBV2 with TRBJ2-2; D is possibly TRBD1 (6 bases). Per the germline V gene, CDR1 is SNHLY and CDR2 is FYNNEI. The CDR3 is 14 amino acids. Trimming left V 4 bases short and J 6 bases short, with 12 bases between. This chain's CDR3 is CASSVRTAPGELFF. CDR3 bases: TGTGCCAGCAGTGTAAGGACAGCGCCCGGGGAGCTGTTTTTT.

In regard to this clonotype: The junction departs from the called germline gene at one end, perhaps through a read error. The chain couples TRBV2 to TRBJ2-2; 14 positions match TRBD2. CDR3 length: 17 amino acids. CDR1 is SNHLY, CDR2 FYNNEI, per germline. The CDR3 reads CGSSPPGTSGRGGELFF. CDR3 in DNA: TGTGGCAGCAGCCCCCCCGGGACTAGCGGGAGAGGCGGGGAGCTGTTTTTT.

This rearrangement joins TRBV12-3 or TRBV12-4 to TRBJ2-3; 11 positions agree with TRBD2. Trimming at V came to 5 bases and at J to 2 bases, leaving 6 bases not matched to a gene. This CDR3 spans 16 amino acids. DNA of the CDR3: TGTGCCAGCAGTCGGCTAGCGGGGGGCCTCACAGATACGCAGTATTTT. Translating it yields CASSRLAGGLTDTQYF.

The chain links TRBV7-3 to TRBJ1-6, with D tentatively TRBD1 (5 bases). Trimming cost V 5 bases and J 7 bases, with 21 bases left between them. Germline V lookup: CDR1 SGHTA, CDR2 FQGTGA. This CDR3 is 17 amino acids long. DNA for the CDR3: TGTGCCAGCAGCGTCCCGGAGAGGACACGGTTAAATTCACCCCTCCACTTT. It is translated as CASSVPERTRLNSPLHF.

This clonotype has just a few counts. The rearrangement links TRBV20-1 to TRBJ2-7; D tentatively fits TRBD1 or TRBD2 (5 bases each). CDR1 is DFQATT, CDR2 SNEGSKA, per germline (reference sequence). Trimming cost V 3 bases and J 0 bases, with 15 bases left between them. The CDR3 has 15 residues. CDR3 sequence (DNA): TGCAGTGCTAGTCCCGGGACGGAGAGCTCCTACGAGCAGTACTTC. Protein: CSASPGTESSYEQYF.

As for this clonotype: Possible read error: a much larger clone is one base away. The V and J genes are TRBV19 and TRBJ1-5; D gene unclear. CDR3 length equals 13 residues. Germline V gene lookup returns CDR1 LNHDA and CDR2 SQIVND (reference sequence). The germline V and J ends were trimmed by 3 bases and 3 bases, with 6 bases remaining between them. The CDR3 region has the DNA TGTGCCAGTAGTATGGCCACCAATCAGCCCCAGCATTTT. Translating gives CASSMATNQPQHF.

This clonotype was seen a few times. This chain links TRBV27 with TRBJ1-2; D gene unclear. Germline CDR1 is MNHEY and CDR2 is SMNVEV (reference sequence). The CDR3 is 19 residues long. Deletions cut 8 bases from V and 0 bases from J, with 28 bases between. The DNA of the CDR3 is TGTGCCAGCTCCTCGAGTGGGTCGGCCATAATGAGTCCTAACTATGGCTACACCTTC. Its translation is CASSSSGSAIMSPNYGYTF.

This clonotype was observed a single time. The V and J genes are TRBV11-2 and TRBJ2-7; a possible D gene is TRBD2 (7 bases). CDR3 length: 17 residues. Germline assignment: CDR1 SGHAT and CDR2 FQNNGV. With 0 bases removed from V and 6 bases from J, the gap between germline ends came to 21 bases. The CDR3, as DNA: TGTGCCAGCAGCTTAGATCGGGGCGGGGGCCCGTCAATCGAGCAGTACTTC. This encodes CASSLDRGGGPSIEQYF.

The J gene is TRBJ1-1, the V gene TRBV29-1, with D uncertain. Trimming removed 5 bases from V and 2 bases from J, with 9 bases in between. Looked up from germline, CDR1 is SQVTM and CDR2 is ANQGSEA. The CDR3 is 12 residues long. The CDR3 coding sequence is TGCAGCGTTCGACGGAAAAACACTGAAGCTTTCTTT. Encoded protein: CSVRRKNTEAFF.

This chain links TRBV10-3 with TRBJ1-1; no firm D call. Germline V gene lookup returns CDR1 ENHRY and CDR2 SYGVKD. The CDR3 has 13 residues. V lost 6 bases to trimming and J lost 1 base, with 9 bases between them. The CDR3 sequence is CAIRGHGNTEAFF. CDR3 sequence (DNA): TGTGCCATCAGGGGTCATGGGAACACTGAAGCTTTCTTT.

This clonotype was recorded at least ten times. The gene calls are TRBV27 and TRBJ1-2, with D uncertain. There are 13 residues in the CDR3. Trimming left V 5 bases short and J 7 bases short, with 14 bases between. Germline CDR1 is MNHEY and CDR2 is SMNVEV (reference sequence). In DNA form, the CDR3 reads TGTGCCAGCAGTCCCCCGGGGTGGCGTGGCTACACCTTC. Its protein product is CASSPPGWRGYTF.

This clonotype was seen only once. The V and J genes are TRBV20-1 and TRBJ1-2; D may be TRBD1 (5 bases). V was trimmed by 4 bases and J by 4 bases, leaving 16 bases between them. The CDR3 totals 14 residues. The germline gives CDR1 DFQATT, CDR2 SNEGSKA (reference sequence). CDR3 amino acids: CSAIDSSGSYGYTF. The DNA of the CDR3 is TGCAGTGCTATCGACAGTTCAGGGAGCTATGGCTACACCTTC.

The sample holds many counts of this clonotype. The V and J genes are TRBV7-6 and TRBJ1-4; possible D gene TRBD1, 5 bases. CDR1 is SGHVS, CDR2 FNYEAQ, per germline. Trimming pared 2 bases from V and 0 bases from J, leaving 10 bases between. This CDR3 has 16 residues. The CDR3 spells CASSLRTLATNEKLFF. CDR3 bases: TGTGCCAGCAGCTTACGGACACTCGCAACTAATGAAAAACTGTTTTTT.

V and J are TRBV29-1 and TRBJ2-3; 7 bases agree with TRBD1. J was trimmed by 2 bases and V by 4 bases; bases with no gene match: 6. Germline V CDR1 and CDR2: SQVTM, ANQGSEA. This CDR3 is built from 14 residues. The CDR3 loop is CSVADRSPTDTQYF. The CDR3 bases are TGCAGCGTTGCGGACAGGTCTCCCACAGATACGCAGTATTTT.

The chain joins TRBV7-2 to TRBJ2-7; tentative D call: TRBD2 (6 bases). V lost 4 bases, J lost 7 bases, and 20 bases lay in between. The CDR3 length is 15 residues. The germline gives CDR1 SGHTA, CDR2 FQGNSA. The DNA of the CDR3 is TGTGCCAGCAGCTCGACGCGGGGCCTCCGAGGTGAGCAGTACTTC. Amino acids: CASSSTRGLRGEQYF.

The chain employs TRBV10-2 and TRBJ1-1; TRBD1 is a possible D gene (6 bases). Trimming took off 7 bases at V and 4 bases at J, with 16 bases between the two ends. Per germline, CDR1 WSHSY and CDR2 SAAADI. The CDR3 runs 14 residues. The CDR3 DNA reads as TGCGCCAGCAACCGGTACAAAGGGGGCACTGAAGCTTTCTTT. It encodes CASNRYKGGTEAFF.

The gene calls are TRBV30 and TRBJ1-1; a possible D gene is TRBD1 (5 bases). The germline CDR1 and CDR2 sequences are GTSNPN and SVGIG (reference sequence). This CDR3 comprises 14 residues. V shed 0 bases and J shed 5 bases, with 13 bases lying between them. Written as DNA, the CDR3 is TGTGCCTGGAGTGTCGGGACCAGAGCAACTGAAGCTTTCTTT. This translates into CAWSVGTRATEAFF. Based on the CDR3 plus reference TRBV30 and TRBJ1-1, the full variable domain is SQTIHQWPATLVQPVGSPLSLECTVEGTSNPNLYWYRQAAGRGLQLLFYSVGIGQISSEVPQNLSASRPQDRQFILSSKKLLLSDSGFYLCAWSVGTRATEAFFGQGTRLTVV.